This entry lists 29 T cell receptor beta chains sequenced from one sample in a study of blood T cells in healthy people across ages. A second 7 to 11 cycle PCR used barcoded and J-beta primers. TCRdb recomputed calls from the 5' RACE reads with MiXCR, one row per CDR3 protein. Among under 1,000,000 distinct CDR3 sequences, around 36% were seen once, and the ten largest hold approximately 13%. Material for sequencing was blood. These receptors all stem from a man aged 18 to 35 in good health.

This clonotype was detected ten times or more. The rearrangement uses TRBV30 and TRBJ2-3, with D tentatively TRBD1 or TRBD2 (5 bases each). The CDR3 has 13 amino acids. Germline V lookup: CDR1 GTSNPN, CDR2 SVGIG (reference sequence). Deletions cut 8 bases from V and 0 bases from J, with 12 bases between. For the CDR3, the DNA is TGTGCCGCTGGGGGTGTCAGCACAGATACGCAGTATTTT. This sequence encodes CAAGGVSTDTQYF.

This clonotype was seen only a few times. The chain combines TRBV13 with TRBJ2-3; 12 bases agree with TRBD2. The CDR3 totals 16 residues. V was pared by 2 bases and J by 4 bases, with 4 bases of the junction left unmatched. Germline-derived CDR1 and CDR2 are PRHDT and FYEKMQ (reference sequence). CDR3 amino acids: CASSLTRTSGADTQYF. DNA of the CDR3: TGTGCCAGCAGCTTAACTCGGACTAGCGGGGCAGATACGCAGTATTTT.

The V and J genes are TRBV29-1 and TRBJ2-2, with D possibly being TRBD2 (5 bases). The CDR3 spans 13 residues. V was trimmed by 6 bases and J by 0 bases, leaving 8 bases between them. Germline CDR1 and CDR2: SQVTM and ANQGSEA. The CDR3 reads CSVTSSNTGELFF. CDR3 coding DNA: TGCAGCGTAACTAGTTCGAACACCGGGGAGCTGTTTTTT.

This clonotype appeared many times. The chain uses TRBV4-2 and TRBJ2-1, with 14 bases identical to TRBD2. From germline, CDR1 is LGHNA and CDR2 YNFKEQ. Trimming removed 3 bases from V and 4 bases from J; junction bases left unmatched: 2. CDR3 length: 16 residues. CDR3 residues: CASSQGLAGAYNEQFF. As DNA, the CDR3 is TGTGCCAGCAGCCAGGGACTAGCGGGGGCATACAATGAGCAGTTCTTC.

For the CDR3, the DNA is TGTGCCAGCAGTTTAGATGCAGGGCAGTACTTC. This encodes CASSLDAGQYF. This chain joins TRBV12-3 or TRBV12-4 and TRBJ2-7; D is undetermined. The CDR3 has 11 residues. Deletions cut 1 base from V and 9 bases from J, with 7 bases between.

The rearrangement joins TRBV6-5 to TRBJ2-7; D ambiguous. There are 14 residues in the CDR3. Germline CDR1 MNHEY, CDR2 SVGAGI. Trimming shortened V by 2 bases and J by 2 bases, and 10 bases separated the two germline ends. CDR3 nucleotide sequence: TGTGCCAGCAGTTACGCGTCCGTAGCCTACGAGCAGTACTTC. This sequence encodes CASSYASVAYEQYF.

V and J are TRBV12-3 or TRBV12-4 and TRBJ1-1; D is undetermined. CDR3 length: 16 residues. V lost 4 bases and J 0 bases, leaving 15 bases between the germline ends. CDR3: CASSSPLSSLNTEAFF. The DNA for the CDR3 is TGTGCCAGCAGTTCCCCCCTTAGCAGTTTGAACACTGAAGCTTTCTTT.

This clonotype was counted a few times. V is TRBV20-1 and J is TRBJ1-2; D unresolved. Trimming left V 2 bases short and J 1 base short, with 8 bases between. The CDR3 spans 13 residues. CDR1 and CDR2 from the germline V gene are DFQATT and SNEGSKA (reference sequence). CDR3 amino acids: CSARNTDNYGYTF. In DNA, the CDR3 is TGCAGTGCTAGAAACACAGATAACTATGGCTACACCTTC.

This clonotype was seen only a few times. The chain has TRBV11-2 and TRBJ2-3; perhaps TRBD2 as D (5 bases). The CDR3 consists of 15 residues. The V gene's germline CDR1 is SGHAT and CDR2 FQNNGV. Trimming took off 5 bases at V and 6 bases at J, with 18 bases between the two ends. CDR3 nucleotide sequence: TGTGCCAGCAGCCCTGCCAGCGGTCGGGTTGATACGCAGTATTTT. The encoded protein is CASSPASGRVDTQYF.

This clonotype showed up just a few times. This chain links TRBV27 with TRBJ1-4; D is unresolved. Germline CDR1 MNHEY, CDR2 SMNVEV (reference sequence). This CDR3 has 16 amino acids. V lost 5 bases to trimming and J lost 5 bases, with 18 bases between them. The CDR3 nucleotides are TGTGCCAGCAGTCTTGCCCTAGGGCTGATGAATGAAAAACTGTTTTTT. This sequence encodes CASSLALGLMNEKLFF.

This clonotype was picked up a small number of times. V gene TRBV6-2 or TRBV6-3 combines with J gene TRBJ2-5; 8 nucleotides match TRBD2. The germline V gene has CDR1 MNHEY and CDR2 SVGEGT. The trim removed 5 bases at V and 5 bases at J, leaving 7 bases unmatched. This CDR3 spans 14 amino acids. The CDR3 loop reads CASSTSGTRETQYF. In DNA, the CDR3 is TGTGCCAGCAGTACCTCCGGGACTAGGGAGACCCAGTACTTC.

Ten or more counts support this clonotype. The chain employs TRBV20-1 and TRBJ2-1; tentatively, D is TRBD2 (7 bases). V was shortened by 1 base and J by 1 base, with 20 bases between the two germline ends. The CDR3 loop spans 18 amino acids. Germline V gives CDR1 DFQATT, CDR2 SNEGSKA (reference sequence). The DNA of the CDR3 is TGCAGTGCTAGAGGTCGGTTGTCTGGGGGGGCTTCCTACAATGAGCAGTTCTTC. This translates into CSARGRLSGGASYNEQFF.

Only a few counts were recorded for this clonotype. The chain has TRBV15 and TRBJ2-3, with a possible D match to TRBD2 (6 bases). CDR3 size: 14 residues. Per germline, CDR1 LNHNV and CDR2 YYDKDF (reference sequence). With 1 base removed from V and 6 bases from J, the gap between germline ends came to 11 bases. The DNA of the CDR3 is TGTGCCACCAGCAGAGGGGGGGTTGGGGATACGCAGTATTTT. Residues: CATSRGGVGDTQYF.

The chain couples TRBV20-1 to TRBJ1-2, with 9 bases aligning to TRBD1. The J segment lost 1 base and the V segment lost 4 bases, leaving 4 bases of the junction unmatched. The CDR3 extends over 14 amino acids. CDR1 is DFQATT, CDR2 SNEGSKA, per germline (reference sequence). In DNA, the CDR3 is TGCAGTGCTAAACAGGGGGCGGTTAACTATGGCTACACCTTC. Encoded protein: CSAKQGAVNYGYTF.

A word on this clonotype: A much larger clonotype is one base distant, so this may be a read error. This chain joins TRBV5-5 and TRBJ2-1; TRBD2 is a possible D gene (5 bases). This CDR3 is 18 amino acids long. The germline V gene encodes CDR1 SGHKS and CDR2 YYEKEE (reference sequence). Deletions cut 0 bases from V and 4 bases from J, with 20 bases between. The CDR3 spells CASSLEFSGATAYNEQFF. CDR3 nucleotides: TGTGCCAGCAGCTTGGAATTCAGCGGAGCCACAGCATACAATGAGCAGTTCTTC. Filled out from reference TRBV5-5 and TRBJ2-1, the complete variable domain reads DAGVTQSPTHLIKTRGQQVTLRCSPISGHKSVSWYQQVLGQGPQFIFQYYEKEERGRGNFPDRFSARQFPNYSSELNVNALLLGDSALYLCASSLEFSGATAYNEQFFGPGTRLTVL.

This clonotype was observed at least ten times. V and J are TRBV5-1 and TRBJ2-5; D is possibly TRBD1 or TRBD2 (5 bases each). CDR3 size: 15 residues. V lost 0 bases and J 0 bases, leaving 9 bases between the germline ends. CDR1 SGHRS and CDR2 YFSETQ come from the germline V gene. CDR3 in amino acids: CASSLEGPNQETQYF. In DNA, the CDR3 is TGCGCCAGCAGCTTGGAGGGACCTAACCAAGAGACCCAGTACTTC.

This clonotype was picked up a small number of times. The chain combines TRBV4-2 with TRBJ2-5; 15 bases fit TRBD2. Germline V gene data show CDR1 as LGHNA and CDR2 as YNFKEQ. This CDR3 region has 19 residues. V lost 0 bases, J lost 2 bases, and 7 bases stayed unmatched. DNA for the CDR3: TGTGCCAGCAGCCAAGACGGACTAGCGGGGGGGCCAAGTCAAGAGACCCAGTACTTC. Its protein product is CASSQDGLAGGPSQETQYF.

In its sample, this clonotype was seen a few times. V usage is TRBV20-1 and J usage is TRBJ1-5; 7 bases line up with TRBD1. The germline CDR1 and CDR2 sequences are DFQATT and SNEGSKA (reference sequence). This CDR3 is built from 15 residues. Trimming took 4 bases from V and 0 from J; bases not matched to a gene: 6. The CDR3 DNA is TGCAGTGCTATCAAGACAGGGAATAGCAATCAGCCCCAGCATTTT. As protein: CSAIKTGNSNQPQHF.

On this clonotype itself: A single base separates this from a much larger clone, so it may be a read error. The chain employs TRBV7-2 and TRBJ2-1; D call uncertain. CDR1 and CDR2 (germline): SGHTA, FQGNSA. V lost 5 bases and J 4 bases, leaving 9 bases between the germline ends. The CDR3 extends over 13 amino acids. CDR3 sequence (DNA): TGTGCCAGCAGCGGAGAACCGTACAATGAGCAGTTCTTC. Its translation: CASSGEPYNEQFF.

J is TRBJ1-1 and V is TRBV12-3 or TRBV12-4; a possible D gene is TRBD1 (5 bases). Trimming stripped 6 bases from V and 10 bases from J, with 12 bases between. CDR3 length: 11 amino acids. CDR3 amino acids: CASRGGLGAFF. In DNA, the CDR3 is TGTGCCAGCAGGGGGGGTCTGGGAGCTTTCTTT.

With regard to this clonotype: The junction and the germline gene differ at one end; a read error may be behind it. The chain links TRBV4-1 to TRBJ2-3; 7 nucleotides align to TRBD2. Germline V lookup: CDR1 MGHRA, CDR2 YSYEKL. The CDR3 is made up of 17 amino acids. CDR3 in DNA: TGCGCCAGCAGCCTCGTGCACCGGACTAGTCGGGGAGATACACAGTATTTT. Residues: CASSLVHRTSRGDTQYF.

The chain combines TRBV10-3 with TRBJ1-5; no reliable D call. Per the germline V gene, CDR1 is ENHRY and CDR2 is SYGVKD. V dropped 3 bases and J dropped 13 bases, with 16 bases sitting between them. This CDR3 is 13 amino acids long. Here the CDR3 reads CAISDPGVPVQHF. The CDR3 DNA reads TGTGCCATCAGTGACCCCGGGGTACCAGTTCAGCATTTT.

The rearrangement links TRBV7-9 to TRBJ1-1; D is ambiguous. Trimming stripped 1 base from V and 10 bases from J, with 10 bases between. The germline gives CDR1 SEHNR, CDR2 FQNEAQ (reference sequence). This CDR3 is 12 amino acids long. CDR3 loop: CASSLGREGAFF. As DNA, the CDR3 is TGTGCCAGCAGCTTAGGCAGAGAAGGAGCTTTCTTT.

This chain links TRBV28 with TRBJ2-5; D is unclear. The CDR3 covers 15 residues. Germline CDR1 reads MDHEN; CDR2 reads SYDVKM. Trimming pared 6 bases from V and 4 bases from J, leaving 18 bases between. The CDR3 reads CASSLSFGSPETQYF. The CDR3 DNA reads TGTGCCAGCAGCTTGAGTTTCGGGTCACCAGAGACCCAGTACTTC.

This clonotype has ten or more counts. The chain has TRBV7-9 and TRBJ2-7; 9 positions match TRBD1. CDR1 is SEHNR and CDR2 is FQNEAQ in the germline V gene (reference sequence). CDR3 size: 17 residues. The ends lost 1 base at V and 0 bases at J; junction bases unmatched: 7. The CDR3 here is CASSLVQGQGFSYEQYF. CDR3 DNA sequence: TGTGCCAGCAGCTTAGTTCAAGGACAGGGGTTCTCCTACGAGCAGTACTTC.

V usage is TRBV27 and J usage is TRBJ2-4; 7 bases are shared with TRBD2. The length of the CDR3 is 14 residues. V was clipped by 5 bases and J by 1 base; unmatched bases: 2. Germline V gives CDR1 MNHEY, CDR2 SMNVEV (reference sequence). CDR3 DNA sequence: TGTGCCAGCAGTGGGGAGGGGGCCAAAAACATTCAGTACTTC. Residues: CASSGEGAKNIQYF.

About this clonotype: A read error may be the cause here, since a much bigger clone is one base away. The CDR3 protein is CASSLVPGIYEQYF. DNA for the CDR3: TGTGCCAGCAGTTTAGTGCCAGGAATCTACGAGCAGTACTTC. This chain links TRBV12-3 or TRBV12-4 with TRBJ2-7; D remains unclear. Trimming stripped 1 base from V and 3 bases from J, with 10 bases between. CDR3 length: 14 amino acids.

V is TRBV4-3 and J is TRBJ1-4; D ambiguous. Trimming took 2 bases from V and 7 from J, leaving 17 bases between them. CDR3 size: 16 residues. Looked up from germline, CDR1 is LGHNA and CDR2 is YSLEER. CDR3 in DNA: TGCGCCAGCAGCCAACTAACACCAGGCAGCGGTGAAAAACTGTTTTTT. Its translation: CASSQLTPGSGEKLFF.

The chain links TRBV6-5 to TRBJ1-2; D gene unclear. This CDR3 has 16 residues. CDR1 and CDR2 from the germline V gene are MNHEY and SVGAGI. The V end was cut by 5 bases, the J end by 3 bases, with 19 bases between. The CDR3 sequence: CASSPTSYPIDYGYTF. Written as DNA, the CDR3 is TGTGCCAGCAGTCCCACTTCGTATCCAATAGACTATGGCTACACCTTC.